The T cell receptor beta chain under discussion was sequenced for a study of blood T cell repertoires in COVID-19. Study-wide background: In each case, the material was cDNA or gDNA derived from T cells, B-cell-depleted T cells, or PBMCs.

In the study's own analysis: Amplified reference gene primers provided the basis for estimating nucleated cell counts. Libraries were prepared by immunoSEQ multiplex PCR; TCRdb keeps only in-frame clonotypes and omits some of them. That table supplies the V and J calls and clone size; D and trimming were determined from the DNA. The repertoire includes some 100,000 clones, around 90% of them detected once, and about 1.8% sits in the top ten. Deletions cut 6 bases from V and 6 bases from J, with 12 bases between. The CDR3 spans 14 residues. The germline gives CDR1 MNHEY, CDR2 SVGAGI. The receptor comes from a human donor with active COVID-19. The donor label of this sample is uncertain. This chain connects TRBV6-5 to TRBJ1-6; D not certain. The material sequenced was peripheral blood. CDR3 DNA: TGTGCCAGCAGCGCCGCTATAATTAATTCACCCCTCCACTTT. Translated, it gives CASSAAIINSPLHF.